The 30 T cell receptor beta chains below all came from one sample that was sequenced in a study of identical twins. Via MiXCR, TCRdb re-called the 5' RACE reads, giving one row per CDR3 protein. The profile shows approximately 500,000 distinct CDR3 sequences, 20% to 25% of them singletons. The same sample was also used in a study of T cells expressing NK-cell markers.

The sequenced sample consisted of CD4+ T cells sorted from blood. These receptors were collected from a young woman in good health.

This clonotype was observed a few times. The J gene is TRBJ2-1, the V gene TRBV6-4; TRBD2 matches 8 bases. The CDR3 extends over 16 amino acids. V shed 0 bases, J shed 3 bases, and the junction held 4 bases outside the gene matches. CDR1 MRHNA and CDR2 SNTAGT come from the germline V gene. This chain's CDR3 is CASSDSSGKGYNEQFF. The DNA of the CDR3 is TGTGCCAGCAGTGACTCTAGCGGGAAGGGCTACAATGAGCAGTTCTTC.

This rearrangement joins TRBV7-8 to TRBJ1-5, with 7 bases aligning to TRBD1. Losses at the gene ends were 4 bases for V and 0 bases for J; bases not matched to a gene: 3. The CDR3 runs 15 residues. Germline CDR1 is SGHVS and CDR2 is FQNEAQ. For the CDR3, the DNA is TGTGCCAGCAGCTCGGACAGGAATAGCAATCAGCCCCAGCATTTT. Translation: CASSSDRNSNQPQHF. The whole variable domain, filled in from reference TRBV7-8 and TRBJ1-5, reads GAGVSQSPRYKVAKRGQDVALRCDPISGHVSLFWYQQALGQGPEFLTYFQNEAQLDKSGLPSDRFFAERPEGSVSTLKIQRTQQEDSAVYLCASSSDRNSNQPQHFGDGTRLSIL.

The genes are TRBV20-1 and TRBJ2-3, with TRBD1 matching over 7 bases. Germline loops: CDR1 DFQATT, CDR2 SNEGSKA (reference sequence). The CDR3 runs 14 residues. After removal of 3 bases from V and 7 bases from J, the junction contained 10 bases not matched to a gene. CDR3: CSARALTGSNTQYF. For the CDR3, the DNA is TGCAGTGCTAGGGCCCTGACAGGGTCAAATACGCAGTATTTT.

This clonotype was counted many times. The V and J genes are TRBV30 and TRBJ2-3; 7 nucleotides agree with TRBD2. There are 16 residues in the CDR3. CDR1 GTSNPN and CDR2 SVGIG come from the germline V gene (reference sequence). V shed 0 bases and J 3 bases; nucleotides not matched to a gene: 9. This chain's CDR3 is CAWSVRRASGTDTQYF. The CDR3 DNA sequence: TGTGCCTGGAGTGTACGTCGGGCTAGCGGAACAGATACGCAGTATTTT.

This clonotype was detected once. This chain joins TRBV20-1 and TRBJ2-1; 8 positions match TRBD2. There are 13 residues in the CDR3. V shed 7 bases and J 1 base; nucleotides not matched to a gene: 3. CDR1 is DFQATT, CDR2 SNEGSKA, per germline (reference sequence). The CDR3 region is CSGSGGSYNEQFF. The DNA for the CDR3 is TGCAGTGGAAGCGGGGGTTCCTACAATGAGCAGTTCTTC.

The V gene is TRBV9, the J gene TRBJ2-2; D unresolved. The CDR3 has 14 residues. Germline V CDR1 and CDR2: SGDLS, YYNGEE. Trimming pared 0 bases from V and 6 bases from J, leaving 9 bases between. In DNA, the CDR3 is TGTGCCAGCAGCGTAGCTGGGTCCGCCGGGGAGCTGTTTTTT. Translation gives CASSVAGSAGELFF.

This clonotype was detected ten times or more. The chain carries TRBV20-1 and TRBJ2-2; 8 bases align to TRBD1. This CDR3 has 12 amino acids. Germline CDR1 and CDR2: DFQATT and SNEGSKA (reference sequence). The CDR3 reads CSSTGDTGELFF. The CDR3 DNA follows: TGCAGCTCGACAGGGGACACCGGGGAGCTGTTTTTT.

For the CDR3, the DNA is TGTGCCAGCTCACCACCCAATGCGGGGCGGTCCTACAATGAGCAGTTCTTC. Translated, it gives CASSPPNAGRSYNEQFF. V and J are TRBV18 and TRBJ2-1; tentatively, D is TRBD2 (6 bases). Trimming removed 0 bases at V and 1 base at J, with 13 bases between. Germline lookup yields CDR1 KGHSH and CDR2 LQKENI. The CDR3 is made up of 17 amino acids.

This clonotype has more than one count but fewer than ten. The chain recombines TRBV20-1 with TRBJ2-7; weak D call: TRBD1 (6 bases). CDR1 is DFQATT and CDR2 is SNEGSKA in the germline V gene (reference sequence). CDR3 length: 14 amino acids. The V and J ends lost 2 bases and 6 bases respectively, with 17 bases between them. The CDR3 DNA is TGCAGTGCTAGAAGGACCACAGGGATTGGCGAGCAGTACTTC. Residues: CSARRTTGIGEQYF.

A few counts support this clonotype. J is TRBJ1-2 and V is TRBV7-9, with D possibly matching TRBD1 (6 bases). With 0 bases removed from V and 8 bases from J, the gap between germline ends came to 19 bases. The germline CDR1 and CDR2 sequences are SEHNR and FQNEAQ (reference sequence). The CDR3 loop spans 16 amino acids. CDR3 loop: CASSLAGGGAERGYTF. The CDR3 DNA follows: TGTGCCAGCAGCTTAGCGGGCGGGGGCGCCGAGAGGGGCTACACCTTC.

The V call is TRBV20-1, the J call TRBJ2-3; D unresolved. V was pared by 0 bases and J by 1 base, with 8 bases between. The CDR3 sequence is 14 residues long. Germline CDR1 and CDR2: DFQATT and SNEGSKA (reference sequence). The CDR3, as DNA: TGCAGTGCTAGAGATCCGGCTGGCACAGATACGCAGTATTTT. It codes for CSARDPAGTDTQYF.

Concerning this clonotype: A read error may be the cause here, since a much bigger clone is one base away. CDR3 protein: CASSLQSAKNIQYF. In nucleotides, the CDR3 is TGCGCCAGCAGCTTGCAGTCAGCCAAAAACATTCAGTACTTC. The chain employs TRBV5-1 and TRBJ2-4; D unclear. Trimming shortened V by 1 base and J by 0 bases, and 5 bases separated the two germline ends. The CDR3 extends over 14 amino acids. Germline assignment: CDR1 SGHRS and CDR2 YFSETQ.

This sequence joins TRBV5-1 and TRBJ2-1; TRBD2 agrees at 11 bases. Germline values: CDR1 SGHRS, CDR2 YFSETQ. V shed 3 bases, J shed 11 bases, and the junction held 7 bases outside the gene matches. This CDR3 spans 14 amino acids. The CDR3: CASSYLAGGNKQFF. As DNA, the CDR3 is TGCGCCAGCAGCTACCTAGCGGGGGGTAATAAGCAGTTCTTC.

The chain couples TRBV20-1 to TRBJ1-1; D gene unclear. CDR1 is DFQATT, CDR2 SNEGSKA, per germline (reference sequence). Trimming took off 2 bases at V and 0 bases at J, with 7 bases between the two ends. The CDR3 length is 13 residues. This chain's CDR3 is CSARWPMNTEAFF. The CDR3 DNA is TGCAGTGCTAGATGGCCGATGAACACTGAAGCTTTCTTT.

There are a few counts of this clonotype. The V call is TRBV12-3 or TRBV12-4, the J call TRBJ2-3, with 9 bases identical to TRBD2. The CDR3 consists of 14 residues. Unmatched junction bases numbered 7, after V lost 6 bases and J lost 6 bases. The CDR3 is CASSAAGGSDTQYF. In DNA form, the CDR3 reads TGTGCCAGCAGCGCAGCGGGGGGAAGCGATACGCAGTATTTT.

This clonotype was detected a few times. This sequence joins TRBV7-2 and TRBJ2-2, with D perhaps being TRBD1 or TRBD2 (6 bases each). Germline V gene sequence: CDR1 SGHTA, CDR2 FQGNSA. V was shortened by 5 bases and J by 1 base, with 11 bases between the two germline ends. CDR3 size: 15 residues. As DNA, the CDR3 is TGTGCCAGCAGCAGGGGGGTCCTGAACACCGGGGAGCTGTTTTTT. It translates to CASSRGVLNTGELFF. The variable domain in full, with the rest retrieved from reference TRBV7-2 and TRBJ2-2, is GAGVSQSPSNKVTEKGKDVELRCDPISGHTALYWYRQSLGQGLEFLIYFQGNSAPDKSGLPSDRFSAERTGGSVSTLTIQRTQQEDSAVYLCASSRGVLNTGELFFGEGSRLTVL.

In DNA, the CDR3 is TGTGCCAGCAGCTTCCCAGACGGGAGCAAGCAGTACTTC. This codes for CASSFPDGSKQYF. This chain joins TRBV7-9 and TRBJ2-7, with a tentative D call TRBD2 (6 bases). The CDR3 spans 13 residues. CDR1 and CDR2 from the germline V gene are SEHNR and FQNEAQ (reference sequence). Trimming stripped 3 bases from V and 8 bases from J, with 14 bases between. The full variable domain, rest sourced from reference TRBV7-9 and TRBJ2-7, is DTGVSQNPRHKITKRGQNVTFRCDPISEHNRLYWYRQTLGQGPEFLTYFQNEAQLEKSRLLSDRFSAERPKGSFSTLEIQRTEQGDSAMYLCASSFPDGSKQYFGPGTRLTVT.

This clonotype was observed a few times. The chain employs TRBV20-1 and TRBJ2-7, with 12 bases aligning to TRBD2. This CDR3 contains 15 residues. Unmatched junction bases numbered 6, after V lost 0 bases and J lost 6 bases. Per the germline V gene, CDR1 is DFQATT and CDR2 is SNEGSKA (reference sequence). The CDR3 DNA is TGCAGTGCTAGAGATCCGAAACTAGCGGGAGGCGAGCAGTACTTC. This gives the protein CSARDPKLAGGEQYF.

The gene calls are TRBV7-9 and TRBJ1-2; the D is unclear. The germline V gene has CDR1 SEHNR and CDR2 FQNEAQ (reference sequence). The CDR3 loop spans 17 amino acids. Trimming left V 3 bases short and J 6 bases short, with 23 bases between. The CDR3 nucleotides are TGTGCCAGCAGCTTTGAGTATAGGCTGGAGGTTCATAATGGCTACACCTTC. The encoded protein is CASSFEYRLEVHNGYTF. The full variable domain, rest sourced from reference TRBV7-9 and TRBJ1-2, is DTGVSQNPRHKITKRGQNVTFRCDPISEHNRLYWYRQTLGQGPEFLTYFQNEAQLEKSRLLSDRFSAERPKGSFSTLEIQRTEQGDSAMYLCASSFEYRLEVHNGYTFGSGTRLTVV.

This clonotype was seen a handful of times. The rearrangement uses TRBV20-1 and TRBJ2-6; maybe TRBD1 (6 bases). Germline V gene sequence: CDR1 DFQATT, CDR2 SNEGSKA (reference sequence). The CDR3 covers 16 residues. V lost 3 bases and J 0 bases, leaving 12 bases between the germline ends. Here the CDR3 DNA reads TGCAGTGCTAGCCCGGGACACTACTCTGGGGCCAACGTCCTGACTTTC. Residues: CSASPGHYSGANVLTF.

V usage is TRBV6-1 and J usage is TRBJ1-2; 9 nucleotides match TRBD1. Germline V CDR1 and CDR2: MNHNS, SASEGT. This CDR3 is 14 amino acids long. Germline trimming cut 6 bases from V and 8 bases from J; bases unmatched to any gene: 10. The CDR3 loop reads CASSRMGQGLGYTF. CDR3 sequence (DNA): TGTGCCAGCAGCCGCATGGGACAGGGATTAGGCTACACCTTC.

This chain joins TRBV9 and TRBJ2-7, with a weak D call TRBD2 (6 bases). With 2 bases removed from V and 2 bases from J, the gap between germline ends came to 11 bases. This CDR3 is built from 14 residues. CDR1 and CDR2 from the germline V gene are SGDLS and YYNGEE. DNA for the CDR3: TGTGCCAGCAGCGTTGGGGGGATCCCCTACGAGCAGTACTTC. The encoded protein is CASSVGGIPYEQYF.

This clonotype was found a few times. The chain couples TRBV12-3 or TRBV12-4 to TRBJ2-7, with D perhaps matching TRBD2 (6 bases). V was trimmed by 6 bases and J by 6 bases, leaving 12 bases between them. The CDR3 runs 12 residues. CDR3 residues: CASRGLGAEQYF. For the CDR3, the DNA is TGTGCCAGCAGGGGACTTGGCGCCGAGCAGTACTTC.

The chain employs TRBV6-2 or TRBV6-3 and TRBJ2-1, with 10 bases aligning to TRBD2. Germline lookup yields CDR1 MNHEY and CDR2 SVGEGT. The junction had 2 bases not matched to a gene; V was cut back by 6 bases and J by 12 bases. This CDR3 is 11 amino acids long. CDR3 sequence reads: CASSKRGGQFF. The CDR3 DNA is TGTGCCAGCAGCAAGCGGGGGGGGCAGTTCTTC.

There are many counts of this clonotype. This rearrangement joins TRBV10-2 to TRBJ2-1; D uncertain. The germline gives CDR1 WSHSY, CDR2 SAAADI. V was trimmed by 6 bases and J by 2 bases, leaving 8 bases between them. The length of the CDR3 is 13 residues. The CDR3 sequence is CASRGGPYNEQFF. CDR3 nucleotide sequence: TGCGCCAGCAGGGGTGGGCCCTACAATGAGCAGTTCTTC.

The rearrangement uses TRBV2 and TRBJ1-1, with D tentatively TRBD1 (6 bases). CDR1 and CDR2 (germline): SNHLY, FYNNEI. V was trimmed by 2 bases and J by 7 bases, leaving 11 bases between them. The CDR3 extends over 13 amino acids. CDR3 protein: CASSENREGEAFF. The CDR3 DNA reads as TGTGCCAGCAGTGAAAACAGGGAAGGTGAAGCTTTCTTT.

V and J are TRBV29-1 and TRBJ1-1; 8 bases align to TRBD1. The J segment lost 3 bases and the V segment lost 3 bases, leaving 3 bases of the junction unmatched. The CDR3 sequence is 13 residues long. The germline gives CDR1 SQVTM, CDR2 ANQGSEA. CDR3 sequence (DNA): TGCAGCGTTGACAGGGGGCAGGACACTGAAGCTTTCTTT. Protein sequence: CSVDRGQDTEAFF.

Here the CDR3 reads CSARRQTNYGYTF. Here the CDR3 DNA reads TGCAGTGCTAGACGACAGACTAACTATGGCTACACCTTC. This chain joins TRBV20-1 and TRBJ1-2; TRBD1 might be the D (5 bases). The CDR3 spans 13 residues. Trimming pared 2 bases from V and 0 bases from J, leaving 7 bases between. Germline lookup yields CDR1 DFQATT and CDR2 SNEGSKA (reference sequence).

This clonotype was seen more than once but under ten times. V usage is TRBV18 and J usage is TRBJ1-1; TRBD1 matches 11 bases. After removal of 0 bases from V and 4 bases from J, the junction contained 1 base not matched to a gene. Germline V gives CDR1 KGHSH, CDR2 LQKENI. This CDR3 contains 15 residues. The CDR3: CASSPPDRGLTEAFF. The CDR3 bases are TGTGCCAGCTCACCACCGGACAGGGGGCTCACTGAAGCTTTCTTT.

The sample holds a few counts of this clonotype. The chain joins TRBV20-1 to TRBJ2-6; the D is unclear. The CDR3 runs 12 residues. V lost 4 bases, J lost 0 bases, and 1 base lay in between. Germline values: CDR1 DFQATT, CDR2 SNEGSKA (reference sequence). CDR3 sequence: CSATSGANVLTF. CDR3 nucleotides: TGCAGTGCTACCTCTGGGGCCAACGTCCTGACTTTC.